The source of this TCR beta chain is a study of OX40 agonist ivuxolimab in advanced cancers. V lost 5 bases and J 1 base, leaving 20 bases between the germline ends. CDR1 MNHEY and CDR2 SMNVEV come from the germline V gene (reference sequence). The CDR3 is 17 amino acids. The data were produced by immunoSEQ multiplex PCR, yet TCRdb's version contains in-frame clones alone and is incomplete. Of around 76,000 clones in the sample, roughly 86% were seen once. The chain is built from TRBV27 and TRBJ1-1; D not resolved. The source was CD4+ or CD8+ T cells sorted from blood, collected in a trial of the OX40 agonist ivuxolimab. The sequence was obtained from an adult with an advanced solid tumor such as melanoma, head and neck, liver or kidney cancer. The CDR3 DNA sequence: TGTGCCAGCAGTCCAAGGACCTTTTCCTCCCAGAACACTGAAGCTTTCTTT. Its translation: CASSPRTFSSQNTEAFF.